Presented here are 32 T cell receptor beta chains from one specimen sequenced in a study of OX40 agonist ivuxolimab in advanced cancers. The method was immunoSEQ multiplex PCR; TCRdb's version includes in-frame clones alone and lacks a portion of them. Of approximately 60,000 clones in the sample, 77% were seen once. The specimen was CD4+ or CD8+ T cells sorted from blood, collected in a trial of the OX40 agonist ivuxolimab. Source of these receptors: an adult with an advanced solid tumor such as melanoma, head and neck, liver or kidney cancer.

The chain carries TRBV13 and TRBJ2-6; D may be TRBD2 (5 bases). Germline values: CDR1 PRHDT, CDR2 FYEKMQ (reference sequence). V was pared by 5 bases and J by 2 bases, with 13 bases between. This CDR3 has 16 residues. DNA for the CDR3: TGTGCCAGCAGCATCGGCCGGGGAACTGGGGCCAACGTCCTGACTTTC. It specifies CASSIGRGTGANVLTF. The full variable domain, rest sourced from reference TRBV13 and TRBJ2-6, is AAGVIQSPRHLIKEKRETATLKCYPIPRHDTVYWYQQGPGQDPQFLISFYEKMQSDKGSIPDRFSAQQFSDYHSELNMSSLELGDSALYFCASSIGRGTGANVLTFGAGSRLTVL.

The chain recombines TRBV18 with TRBJ1-1, with 7 positions matching TRBD1. Trimming took 6 bases from V and 2 from J; bases not matched to a gene: 6. This CDR3 has 14 residues. Per germline, CDR1 KGHSH and CDR2 LQKENI. The CDR3 reads CASSPDRVNTEAFF. In DNA, the CDR3 is TGTGCCAGCTCTCCTGACAGGGTCAACACTGAAGCTTTCTTT.

The V call is TRBV5-1, the J call TRBJ1-3; 9 nucleotides line up with TRBD1. Germline V gene lookup returns CDR1 SGHRS and CDR2 YFSETQ. CDR3 size: 13 residues. V lost 7 bases and J lost 3; bases outside the gene matches: 2. CDR3 DNA sequence: TGCGCCAGCCGGGACAGGGATGGAAACACCATATATTTT. This translates into CASRDRDGNTIYF.

The count of this clone is one. This chain connects TRBV6-6 to TRBJ2-1; D gene uncertain. This CDR3 is 12 amino acids long. The germline gives CDR1 MNHNY, CDR2 SVGAGI (reference sequence). Trimming pared 5 bases from V and 5 bases from J, leaving 7 bases between. The CDR3 DNA reads TGTGCCAGCAGTCAACTAAACAATGAGCAGTTCTTC. This translates into CASSQLNNEQFF.

CDR3 loop: CASIGDRDLDGYTF. The CDR3 nucleotides read TGCGCCAGCATAGGAGACAGGGACCTCGATGGCTACACCTTC. J is TRBJ1-2 and V is TRBV5-1; 7 bases match TRBD1. The V and J ends lost 6 bases and 6 bases, in that order; junction bases with no gene match: 11. Germline V gene data show CDR1 as SGHRS and CDR2 as YFSETQ. The CDR3 has 14 amino acids.

CDR3 sequence: CATSRGRTGSTDTQYF. The CDR3 DNA is TGTGCCACCAGCAGAGGCAGGACAGGGAGCACAGATACGCAGTATTTT. The chain recombines TRBV15 with TRBJ2-3; 8 bases match TRBD1. The V gene's germline CDR1 is LNHNV and CDR2 YYDKDF (reference sequence). Trimming removed 1 base from V and 0 bases from J; junction bases left unmatched: 3. The length of the CDR3 is 16 residues.

The genes are TRBV4-2 and TRBJ1-1, with 10 bases matching TRBD1. J gave up 3 bases and V 4 bases, and 5 bases lay outside the gene matches. Germline V gene data show CDR1 as LGHNA and CDR2 as YNFKEQ. The CDR3 has 15 residues. The CDR3 nucleotides read TGTGCCAGCAGCCCGGAGGGGACAGGGGACACTGAAGCTTTCTTT. Its protein is CASSPEGTGDTEAFF.

The gene calls are TRBV13 and TRBJ1-2; 9 bases line up with TRBD1. J lost 8 bases, V lost 3 bases, and 7 bases had no gene match. This CDR3 has 14 residues. Per the germline V gene, CDR1 is PRHDT and CDR2 is FYEKMQ (reference sequence). CDR3 nucleotide sequence: TGTGCCAGCAGCTTTAGACAGGGGGAGAAGGGCTACACCTTC. It yields the protein CASSFRQGEKGYTF.

The V call is TRBV6-1, the J call TRBJ1-1; no clear D. The CDR3 length is 14 residues. CDR1 and CDR2 (germline): MNHNS, SASEGT. V was trimmed by 3 bases and J by 1 base, leaving 9 bases between them. CDR3 loop: CASSDSRGNTEAFF. CDR3 DNA: TGTGCCAGCAGTGACAGCCGGGGGAACACTGAAGCTTTCTTT.

The chain joins TRBV2 to TRBJ1-2; 9 nucleotides match TRBD1. Trimming cost V 7 bases and J 8 bases; bases outside gene matches: 8. The CDR3 length is 13 residues. The germline V gene has CDR1 SNHLY and CDR2 FYNNEI. CDR3 sequence (DNA): TGTGCCAGCATTGAGGACAGGGGTTTCGGCTACACCTTC. Protein: CASIEDRGFGYTF.

The chain employs TRBV18 and TRBJ2-7, with 14 bases fitting TRBD2. V shed 3 bases and J 2 bases; nucleotides not matched to a gene: 0. The germline V gene has CDR1 KGHSH and CDR2 LQKENI. The CDR3 length is 15 residues. CDR3 bases: TGTGCCAGCTCACCGACTAGCGGGGGGGCCTACGAGCAGTACTTC. Its translation: CASSPTSGGAYEQYF.

This clone appeared a single time. The chain employs TRBV5-1 and TRBJ2-7; D may be TRBD1 (6 bases). Deletions cut 3 bases from V and 3 bases from J, with 13 bases between. Germline V gene data show CDR1 as SGHRS and CDR2 as YFSETQ. This CDR3 has 14 residues. CDR3 nucleotides: TGCGCCAGCAGCTACCCGGGACACCACTACGAGCAGTACTTC. Translating it yields CASSYPGHHYEQYF.

The sample holds one count of this clone. The chain uses TRBV9 and TRBJ1-6; TRBD1 is a possible D gene (5 bases). The CDR3 spans 14 residues. The germline gives CDR1 SGDLS, CDR2 YYNGEE. Trimming cost V 0 bases and J 8 bases, with 9 bases left between them. The CDR3 loop reads CASSVGGADSPLHF. For the CDR3, the DNA is TGTGCCAGCAGCGTAGGGGGCGCGGATTCACCCCTCCACTTT. Filled out from reference TRBV9 and TRBJ1-6, the complete variable domain reads DSGVTQTPKHLITATGQRVTLRCSPRSGDLSVYWYQQSLDQGLQFLIQYYNGEERAKGNILERFSAQQFPDLHSELNLSSLELGDSALYFCASSVGGADSPLHFGNGTRLTVT.

The chain recombines TRBV25-1 with TRBJ1-6, with D unresolved. Germline assignment: CDR1 MGHDK and CDR2 SYGVNS. Between the trimmed V and J ends, which lost 9 bases and 2 bases, there was a span of 8 bases. This CDR3 has 13 amino acids. This CDR3 reads CASSRAYNSPLHF. The CDR3 DNA is TGTGCCAGTTCACGGGCCTATAATTCACCCCTCCACTTT.

This clone was counted between two and nine times. This chain connects TRBV5-1 to TRBJ1-1; 9 bases map to TRBD1. CDR1 and CDR2 (germline): SGHRS, YFSETQ. CDR3 length: 14 amino acids. V was pared by 7 bases and J by 1 base, with 5 bases of the junction left unmatched. As DNA, the CDR3 is TGCGCCAGCGGCCAGACAGGGGGGAACACTGAAGCTTTCTTT. It encodes CASGQTGGNTEAFF. The whole variable domain, remainder taken from reference TRBV5-1 and TRBJ1-1, is KAGVTQTPRYLIKTRGQQVTLSCSPISGHRSVSWYQQTPGQGLQFLFEYFSETQRNKGNFPGRFSGRQFSNSRSEMNVSTLELGDSALYLCASGQTGGNTEAFFGQGTRLTVV.

The chain recombines TRBV5-6 with TRBJ2-7, with TRBD2 identical over 11 bases. Losses at the gene ends were 4 bases for V and 3 bases for J; bases not matched to a gene: 6. The CDR3 contains 15 residues. CDR1 is SGHDT, CDR2 YYEEEE, per germline. CDR3 amino acids: CASSPLAGGGYEQYF. CDR3 coding DNA: TGTGCCAGCAGCCCCTTAGCGGGGGGGGGCTACGAGCAGTACTTC.

The J gene is TRBJ1-4, the V gene TRBV19; D is possibly TRBD1 (6 bases). Germline CDR1 LNHDA, CDR2 SQIVND (reference sequence). The CDR3 extends over 13 amino acids. Trimming cost V 7 bases and J 5 bases, with 11 bases left between them. The CDR3 region is CASKQGPNEKLFF. CDR3 coding DNA: TGTGCCAGTAAACAGGGCCCCAATGAAAAACTGTTTTTT.

This chain connects TRBV25-1 to TRBJ2-7; a possible D gene is TRBD2 (6 bases). V lost 8 bases, J lost 1 base, and 18 bases lay in between. The CDR3 runs 15 residues. The germline CDR1 and CDR2 sequences are MGHDK and SYGVNS. The CDR3 protein is CASGGSEALSYEQYF. The CDR3, as DNA: TGTGCCAGCGGGGGGTCGGAGGCGTTATCCTACGAGCAGTACTTC.

V gene TRBV19 combines with J gene TRBJ2-2; 9 nucleotides agree with TRBD1. The CDR3 contains 16 residues. V shed 6 bases, J shed 5 bases, and the junction held 10 bases outside the gene matches. Germline loops: CDR1 LNHDA, CDR2 SQIVND (reference sequence). In nucleotides, the CDR3 is TGTGCCAGTAGCCACCGGGGACAGGGCTTGACCGGGGAGCTGTTTTTT. It yields the protein CASSHRGQGLTGELFF.

The chain links TRBV7-9 to TRBJ1-2; D remains unclear. Germline V CDR1 and CDR2: SEHNR, FQNEAQ (reference sequence). The CDR3 has 14 amino acids. V was clipped by 4 bases and J by 8 bases, with 17 bases between them. The CDR3 sequence is CASSSDLRAGGYTF. CDR3 nucleotides: TGTGCCAGCAGCTCCGATCTGAGGGCTGGCGGCTACACCTTC.

The V gene is TRBV7-6, the J gene TRBJ2-1, with D perhaps matching TRBD2 (6 bases). V lost 4 bases and J lost 7, with 17 bases in between. Germline V CDR1 and CDR2: SGHVS, FNYEAQ. The CDR3 consists of 15 residues. The chain's CDR3 is CASSSSAGTWNEQFF. The CDR3 region has the DNA TGTGCCAGCAGCTCGTCGGCAGGGACTTGGAATGAGCAGTTCTTC.

The chain uses TRBV28 and TRBJ1-5; no clear D. Germline V lookup: CDR1 MDHEN, CDR2 SYDVKM. The CDR3 sequence is 13 residues long. V was shortened by 5 bases and J by 5 bases, with 10 bases between the two germline ends. The CDR3 nucleotides read TGTGCCAGCAGTCTTAACAGAGATCAGCCCCAGCATTTT. Translated: CASSLNRDQPQHF.

J is TRBJ2-2 and V is TRBV27, with TRBD2 identical over 8 bases. CDR1 MNHEY and CDR2 SMNVEV come from the germline V gene (reference sequence). The V and J ends lost 6 bases and 5 bases, in that order; junction bases with no gene match: 8. The CDR3 contains 15 residues. DNA of the CDR3: TGTGCCAGCAGCAAAGGGACTAGAAGGACCGGGGAGCTGTTTTTT. Translating it yields CASSKGTRRTGELFF.

The genes are TRBV2 and TRBJ1-4; tentatively, D is TRBD1 (6 bases). The CDR3 has 15 residues. The germline V gene has CDR1 SNHLY and CDR2 FYNNEI. Trimming left V 1 base short and J 3 bases short, with 9 bases between. CDR3 nucleotide sequence: TGTGCCAGCAGTGAAGGGACAGTGGCTAATGAAAAACTGTTTTTT. It codes for CASSEGTVANEKLFF.

By share of the sample, this clone is medium-sized. The chain joins TRBV14 to TRBJ2-3, with D hard to call. V shed 2 bases and J shed 9 bases, with 9 bases lying between them. Germline lookup yields CDR1 SGHDN and CDR2 FVKESK. The CDR3 length is 12 residues. The CDR3 loop is CASSQSLTTQYF. The CDR3 DNA reads TGTGCCAGCAGCCAAAGTCTCACCACGCAGTATTTT.

J is TRBJ1-1 and V is TRBV19; TRBD1 might be the D (6 bases). V was clipped by 3 bases and J by 1 base, with 9 bases between them. There are 14 residues in the CDR3. The V gene's germline CDR1 is LNHDA and CDR2 SQIVND (reference sequence). The CDR3 sequence is CASSMDSRNTEAFF. The CDR3 DNA sequence: TGTGCCAGTAGTATGGACAGCCGGAACACTGAAGCTTTCTTT. The whole variable domain, remainder taken from reference TRBV19 and TRBJ1-1, is DGGITQSPKYLFRKEGQNVTLSCEQNLNHDAMYWYRQDPGQGLRLIYYSQIVNDFQKGDIAEGYSVSREKKESFPLTVTSAQKNPTAFYLCASSMDSRNTEAFFGQGTRLTVV.

The chain carries TRBV27 and TRBJ1-5, with 7 bases lining up with TRBD1. The ends lost 5 bases at V and 8 bases at J; junction bases unmatched: 9. CDR1 is MNHEY and CDR2 is SMNVEV in the germline V gene (reference sequence). This CDR3 has 14 amino acids. CDR3: CASSTRQGMEPQHF. The CDR3 DNA reads TGTGCCAGCAGTACCCGACAGGGTATGGAGCCCCAGCATTTT.

The chain joins TRBV18 to TRBJ2-7; D gene uncertain. The V end lost 2 bases, the J end lost 7 bases, and 12 bases lay between the germline ends. Germline CDR1 and CDR2: KGHSH and LQKENI. This CDR3 contains 13 residues. The CDR3 here is CASSPGSEREQYF. DNA for the CDR3: TGTGCCAGCTCACCAGGGTCCGAGAGGGAGCAGTACTTC.

The table lists this clone with a few counts. This chain links TRBV5-4 with TRBJ1-1; a possible D gene is TRBD1 (6 bases). Germline CDR1 is SGHNT and CDR2 is YYREEE (reference sequence). This CDR3 has 15 residues. Trimming removed 0 bases at V and 0 bases at J, with 9 bases between. The CDR3 region has the DNA TGTGCCAGCAGCTTGGCCGACAGGATGAACACTGAAGCTTTCTTT. This codes for CASSLADRMNTEAFF. Full variable domain (outside the CDR3, taken from reference TRBV5-4 and TRBJ1-1): ETGVTQSPTHLIKTRGQQVTLRCSSQSGHNTVSWYQQALGQGPQFIFQYYREEENGRGNFPPRFSGLQFPNYSSELNVNALELDDSALYLCASSLADRMNTEAFFGQGTRLTVV.

The chain couples TRBV28 to TRBJ2-7; the D is unclear. Germline values: CDR1 MDHEN, CDR2 SYDVKM. The CDR3 is 11 residues long. Trimming removed 6 bases from V and 6 bases from J, with 9 bases in between. Here the CDR3 DNA reads TGTGCCAGCAGGGCTGTACGCGAGCAGTACTTC. This sequence encodes CASRAVREQYF. The complete variable domain, with remaining parts taken from reference TRBV28 and TRBJ2-7, reads DVKVTQSSRYLVKRTGEKVFLECVQDMDHENMFWYRQDPGLGLRLIYFSYDVKMKEKGDIPEGYSVSREKKERFSLILESASTNQTSMYLCASRAVREQYFGPGTRLTVT.

The V gene is TRBV5-5, the J gene TRBJ1-3; TRBD1 might be the D (6 bases). Germline CDR1 is SGHKS and CDR2 is YYEKEE (reference sequence). The CDR3 consists of 16 residues. Trimming cost V 4 bases and J 3 bases, with 17 bases left between them. The CDR3 nucleotides read TGTGCCAGCAGCGAATACCCAGGGGTTCGTGGAAACACCATATATTTT. Residues: CASSEYPGVRGNTIYF.

This chain joins TRBV2 and TRBJ1-4; 8 nucleotides line up with TRBD1. J was trimmed by 0 bases and V by 6 bases; bases with no gene match: 3. The CDR3 contains 15 residues. Germline loops: CDR1 SNHLY, CDR2 FYNNEI. Written as DNA, the CDR3 is TGTGCCAGCAGCCGGACAGGGTCAACTAATGAAAAACTGTTTTTT. Translation: CASSRTGSTNEKLFF.